This T cell receptor beta chain was observed in a study of blood T cell repertoires in COVID-19. In the study overall: The samples span acute and convalescent COVID-19 from the United States, Italy and Spain. Nucleic acid was either cDNA or gDNA, and it came from T cells, B-cell-depleted T cells, or PBMCs.

Per the original data handling: Reference gene primer amplification gave estimated nucleated cell counts. Assay used: immunoSEQ multiplex PCR; TCRdb lists only in-frame clones, some missing. V, J and clone size derive from that table, while D and trimming were established from the DNA sequence. The sample has over 450,000 clones, 85% to 90% seen once; the top ten hold 7.5% to 9.5%. CDR3 length equals 16 residues. With V trimmed by 4 bases and J by 0 bases, 7 bases remained unmatched. CDR1 and CDR2 from the germline V gene are SGHRS and YFSETQ. Patients from Seattle were sampled longitudinally, starting during active infection.

The receptor comes from a woman between 50 and 59 years old with COVID-19, enrolled during active disease. This chain links TRBV5-1 with TRBJ2-7, with TRBD2 matching 10 bases. Specimen: peripheral blood. The CDR3 spells CASSPASGGSSYEQYF. Written as DNA, the CDR3 is TGCGCCAGCAGCCCCGCTAGCGGGGGAAGCTCCTACGAGCAGTACTTC.